The 18 T cell receptor beta chains below come from one sample, sequenced in a study of blood T cell repertoires in COVID-19. Sequenced by immunoSEQ multiplex PCR; TCRdb stores in-frame clones only, minus some. The top ten hold less than 45% of the sample, which has 100,000 or so clones, 81% seen once. The specimen sequenced was peripheral blood. These receptors originate from an elderly man with acute or convalescent COVID-19.

This clone turned up a few times. The chain is built from TRBV10-3 and TRBJ1-1; possibly TRBD1 for D (5 bases). Per the germline V gene, CDR1 is ENHRY and CDR2 is SYGVKD. V gave up 1 base and J gave up 1 base, with 10 bases separating them. The CDR3 extends over 15 amino acids. In DNA, the CDR3 is TGTGCCATCAGTGAGTTGCAGGGTGGGAACACTGAAGCTTTCTTT. Protein sequence: CAISELQGGNTEAFF.

The chain has TRBV2 and TRBJ1-5; D is uncertain. Germline V CDR1 and CDR2: SNHLY, FYNNEI. V lost 4 bases and J lost 0, with 10 bases in between. The CDR3 is 15 amino acids. CDR3 nucleotides: TGTGCCAGCAGTGGGTTTAGGAGTAGCAATCAGCCCCAGCATTTT. Amino acids: CASSGFRSSNQPQHF.

The rearrangement uses TRBV4-1 and TRBJ2-5; perhaps TRBD2 as D (6 bases). V lost 0 bases and J lost 3, with 20 bases in between. The CDR3 has 18 residues. The germline gives CDR1 MGHRA, CDR2 YSYEKL. CDR3 bases: TGCGCCAGCAGCCAAGACCCCTCCCGTCTAGCGAAAAAAGAGACCCAGTACTTC. This translates into CASSQDPSRLAKKETQYF.

The table lists this clone with a few counts. The chain combines TRBV4-1 with TRBJ1-6; no clear D gene. Per germline, CDR1 MGHRA and CDR2 YSYEKL. V was trimmed by 1 base and J by 3 bases, leaving 4 bases between them. CDR3 length equals 14 residues. In DNA, the CDR3 is TGCGCCAGCAGCCAAGTCGGCTATAATTCACCCCTCCACTTT. This sequence encodes CASSQVGYNSPLHF.

This sequence joins TRBV5-1 and TRBJ1-5; D might be TRBD1 (6 bases). The ends were cut back, 5 bases at V and 0 bases at J, with 12 bases in the middle. Germline V gives CDR1 SGHRS, CDR2 YFSETQ. The CDR3 sequence is 15 residues long. The CDR3 here is CASRPDSHSNQPQHF. CDR3 nucleotide sequence: TGCGCCAGCAGGCCGGACAGCCATAGCAATCAGCCCCAGCATTTT.

The chain recombines TRBV29-1 with TRBJ1-5; 8 nucleotides line up with TRBD1. V shed 5 bases, J shed 3 bases, and the junction held 12 bases outside the gene matches. This CDR3 is 16 amino acids long. Germline CDR1 is SQVTM and CDR2 is ANQGSEA. CDR3 region: CSVRTGNNWDNQPQHF. In nucleotides, the CDR3 is TGCAGCGTTCGGACAGGGAATAACTGGGACAATCAGCCCCAGCATTTT.

CDR3: CASSWDSASNQPQHF. Here the CDR3 DNA reads TGTGCCAGCAGCTGGGACAGCGCCAGCAATCAGCCCCAGCATTTT. J is TRBJ1-5 and V is TRBV28, with TRBD1 matching over 7 bases. The J segment lost 1 base and the V segment lost 6 bases, leaving 6 bases of the junction unmatched. The germline V gene encodes CDR1 MDHEN and CDR2 SYDVKM. CDR3 length: 15 residues.

The V gene is TRBV28, the J gene TRBJ2-3; a possible D gene is TRBD1 (6 bases). The V end was cut by 2 bases, the J end by 4 bases, with 10 bases between. The CDR3 extends over 14 amino acids. The germline V gene encodes CDR1 MDHEN and CDR2 SYDVKM. CDR3 nucleotides: TGTGCCAGCAGTTTAAATCAGGGGCCAGATACGCAGTATTTT. As protein: CASSLNQGPDTQYF. Using reference TRBV28 and TRBJ2-3 for the parts outside the CDR3, the full variable domain is DVKVTQSSRYLVKRTGEKVFLECVQDMDHENMFWYRQDPGLGLRLIYFSYDVKMKEKGDIPEGYSVSREKKERFSLILESASTNQTSMYLCASSLNQGPDTQYFGPGTRLTVL.

The genes are TRBV11-2 and TRBJ2-1; TRBD1 agrees at 10 bases. Unmatched junction bases numbered 0, after V lost 1 base and J lost 3 bases. Germline CDR1 is SGHAT and CDR2 is FQNNGV. This CDR3 is built from 15 residues. CDR3 sequence reads: CASSLGTGGYNEQFF. Here the CDR3 DNA reads TGTGCCAGCAGCTTAGGGACAGGGGGCTACAATGAGCAGTTCTTC.

The genes are TRBV19 and TRBJ2-1; TRBD2 matches 16 bases. This CDR3 is built from 17 residues. Germline CDR1 is LNHDA and CDR2 is SQIVND (reference sequence). The trim removed 8 bases at V and 3 bases at J, leaving 7 bases unmatched. In nucleotides, the CDR3 is TGTGCCAGTGGCCCGGGACTAGCGGGGGGGGGCTACAATGAGCAGTTCTTC. Amino acid sequence: CASGPGLAGGGYNEQFF.

The rearrangement uses TRBV18 and TRBJ1-3, with 10 bases that match TRBD1. CDR1 is KGHSH and CDR2 is LQKENI in the germline V gene. The CDR3 runs 17 residues. The junction had 9 bases not matched to a gene; V was cut back by 3 bases and J by 4 bases. CDR3 region: CASSPLGGQGKGNTIYF. The CDR3 nucleotides are TGTGCCAGCTCACCCCTTGGGGGACAGGGGAAAGGAAACACCATATATTTT.

The V call is TRBV5-8, the J call TRBJ1-3, with a tentative D call TRBD1 (5 bases). This CDR3 spans 17 amino acids. Germline V gives CDR1 SGHTS, CDR2 YDEGEE. V lost 6 bases, J lost 2 bases, and 21 bases lay in between. In DNA, the CDR3 is TGTGCCAGCAACCTTTTCGGAAACAGGAGGGCTGGAAACACCATATATTTT. Translation: CASNLFGNRRAGNTIYF.

This chain connects TRBV30 to TRBJ2-2; no firm D call. V was cut by 5 bases and J by 1 base, with 11 bases left in between. The CDR3 totals 14 residues. The germline V gene has CDR1 GTSNPN and CDR2 SVGIG (reference sequence). This chain's CDR3 is CAWSLLLNTGELFF. In DNA form, the CDR3 reads TGTGCCTGGTCCCTACTTTTGAACACCGGGGAGCTGTTTTTT.

The genes are TRBV7-6 and TRBJ1-5; D uncertain. Looked up from germline, CDR1 is SGHVS and CDR2 is FNYEAQ. There are 13 residues in the CDR3. V lost 0 bases and J lost 4, with 4 bases in between. As DNA, the CDR3 is TGTGCCAGCAGCTTAGCTTTAAATCAGCCCCAGCATTTT. Protein product: CASSLALNQPQHF.

The table lists this clone with a count of one. The CDR3 coding sequence is TGCGCCAGCAGCTCCCCCAGCGGGAGGGCCACTAGGGCAGATACGCAGTATTTT. This translates into CASSSPSGRATRADTQYF. The chain joins TRBV5-1 to TRBJ2-3; 10 bases fit TRBD2. Per the germline V gene, CDR1 is SGHRS and CDR2 is YFSETQ. This CDR3 has 18 residues. V shed 3 bases and J 4 bases; nucleotides not matched to a gene: 14.

The gene calls are TRBV7-9 and TRBJ1-1; a weak D match, TRBD1 (6 bases). This CDR3 has 14 residues. CDR1 is SEHNR and CDR2 is FQNEAQ in the germline V gene (reference sequence). The ends were cut back, 4 bases at V and 1 base at J, with 10 bases in the middle. The CDR3 nucleotides are TGTGCCAGCAGCTCGGCCAGGGGGAACACTGAAGCTTTCTTT. It is translated as CASSSARGNTEAFF.

V usage is TRBV11-1 and J usage is TRBJ2-7; tentatively, D is TRBD1 (8 bases). Trimming pared 5 bases from V and 1 base from J, leaving 15 bases between. Germline assignment: CDR1 SGHAT and CDR2 FQDESV (reference sequence). The CDR3 runs to 15 residues. Here the CDR3 reads CASSLGGTGSYEQYF. The CDR3 DNA sequence: TGTGCCAGCAGCCTGGGGGGGACAGGTTCCTACGAGCAGTACTTC. Using reference TRBV11-1 and TRBJ2-7 for the parts outside the CDR3, the full variable domain is EAEVAQSPRYKITEKSQAVAFWCDPISGHATLYWYRQILGQGPELLVQFQDESVVDDSQLPKDRFSAERLKGVDSTLKIQPAELGDSAMYLCASSLGGTGSYEQYFGPGTRLTVT.

V and J are TRBV2 and TRBJ2-5; tentative D call: TRBD1 (5 bases). CDR1 and CDR2 from the germline V gene are SNHLY and FYNNEI. CDR3 size: 20 residues. The ends were cut back, 0 bases at V and 5 bases at J, with 28 bases in the middle. CDR3 amino acids: CASSEAQNRGRDPVLETQYF. The CDR3 DNA reads TGTGCCAGCAGTGAAGCGCAAAATAGGGGAAGAGACCCAGTACTGGAGACCCAGTACTTC. Together with reference TRBV2 and TRBJ2-5, the CDR3 gives the full variable domain: EPEVTQTPSHQVTQMGQEVILRCVPISNHLYFYWYRQILGQKVEFLVSFYNNEISEKSEIFDDQFSVERPDGSNFTLKIRSTKLEDSAMYFCASSEAQNRGRDPVLETQYFGPGTRLLVL.